Listed here are 27 T cell receptor beta chains from one sample, sequenced in a study of blood T cells in healthy people across ages. A J-beta primer mix and a sample-barcoded 5' primer were used in a second PCR of roughly 7 to 12 cycles. TCRdb independently ran MiXCR on the 5' RACE reads; one entry per CDR3 protein. The repertoire has approximately 780,000 distinct CDR3 sequences, roughly 24% of them found once; the top ten carry 2.5% to 3.5%. These sequences were also reported in another study, on T cells of mothers and their children.

Material for sequencing was blood. The source of these receptors is a boy between 10 and 17 years old in good health.

This clonotype came up a few times. CDR3 protein: CASSPREHRGAGELFF. CDR3 DNA sequence: TGTGCCAGCAGTCCCCGGGAGCACAGGGGGGCCGGGGAGCTGTTTTTT. The gene calls are TRBV12-3 or TRBV12-4 and TRBJ2-2; 8 bases fit TRBD1. Unmatched junction bases numbered 11, after V lost 5 bases and J lost 6 bases. This CDR3 contains 16 residues.

This clonotype was seen a handful of times. J is TRBJ2-3 and V is TRBV5-1, with TRBD2 matching over 7 bases. The CDR3 sequence is 15 residues long. The germline V gene has CDR1 SGHRS and CDR2 YFSETQ. V lost 6 bases and J lost 2; bases outside the gene matches: 9. The CDR3 protein is CASTYGRDYTDTQYF. The CDR3 DNA sequence: TGCGCCAGCACCTATGGCCGGGACTACACAGATACGCAGTATTTT.

The rearrangement uses TRBV28 and TRBJ2-7; a weak D match, TRBD1 (6 bases). The DNA matches TRBJ2-1 better at its end, which makes the J call doubtful. CDR1 is MDHEN and CDR2 is SYDVKM in the germline V gene. The CDR3 extends over 13 amino acids. The CDR3 sequence is CASGGQPYNEQFF. The DNA for the CDR3 is TGTGCCAGCGGTGGACAGCCTTACAATGAGCAGTTCTTC.

The chain links TRBV18 to TRBJ2-3, with 7 bases matching TRBD1. Germline values: CDR1 KGHSH, CDR2 LQKENI. The CDR3 runs to 15 residues. J was trimmed by 0 bases and V by 3 bases; bases with no gene match: 3. The CDR3 sequence is CASSPVTGSTDTQYF. CDR3 nucleotide sequence: TGTGCCAGCTCACCGGTGACAGGGAGCACAGATACGCAGTATTTT.

The rearrangement joins TRBV5-1 to TRBJ2-5; 8 bases line up with TRBD2. The V gene end was trimmed by 3 bases and the J gene end by 3 bases; junction bases not matched to a gene: 4. The CDR3 loop spans 14 amino acids. Germline CDR1 is SGHRS and CDR2 is YFSETQ. The CDR3 sequence: CASSSPTSEETQYF. In DNA, the CDR3 is TGCGCCAGCAGCTCCCCGACTAGCGAAGAGACCCAGTACTTC. Full variable domain (missing parts from reference TRBV5-1 and TRBJ2-5): KAGVTQTPRYLIKTRGQQVTLSCSPISGHRSVSWYQQTPGQGLQFLFEYFSETQRNKGNFPGRFSGRQFSNSRSEMNVSTLELGDSALYLCASSSPTSEETQYFGPGTRLLVL.

This clonotype was seen a handful of times. The V call is TRBV5-1, the J call TRBJ1-1; 7 bases are a match to TRBD1. V was pared by 1 base and J by 9 bases, with 9 bases of the junction left unmatched. This CDR3 comprises 14 residues. Germline V gene sequence: CDR1 SGHRS, CDR2 YFSETQ. The CDR3 sequence: CASSLWQGDLKAFF. DNA of the CDR3: TGCGCCAGCAGCTTGTGGCAGGGGGACCTAAAAGCTTTCTTT. The entire variable domain, with the rest obtained from reference TRBV5-1 and TRBJ1-1, is as follows: KAGVTQTPRYLIKTRGQQVTLSCSPISGHRSVSWYQQTPGQGLQFLFEYFSETQRNKGNFPGRFSGRQFSNSRSEMNVSTLELGDSALYLCASSLWQGDLKAFFGQGTRLTVV.

Concerning this clonotype itself: One end of the junction does not line up with germline, which may come from a read error. The genes are TRBV5-5 and TRBJ2-3; the match to TRBD1 covers 8 bases. This CDR3 is built from 14 residues. In germline, CDR1 is SGHKS, CDR2 YYEKEE (reference sequence). The CDR3 sequence: CASGLPGGTGTQYF. The CDR3 coding sequence is TGTGCCAGCGGCTTGCCAGGGGGCACAGGTACGCAGTATTTT.

The chain has TRBV6-1 and TRBJ2-5; 11 nucleotides line up with TRBD2. V gave up 5 bases and J gave up 2 bases; unmatched junction bases: 10. The CDR3 is 17 amino acids. CDR1 MNHNS and CDR2 SASEGT come from the germline V gene. DNA of the CDR3: TGTGCCAGCAGTCGTAGCGGGGGGGCCCCCCTTCAAGAGACCCAGTACTTC. It specifies CASSRSGGAPLQETQYF.

J is TRBJ2-5 and V is TRBV18; D not certain. V was trimmed by 0 bases and J by 5 bases, leaving 7 bases between them. Germline values: CDR1 KGHSH, CDR2 LQKENI. The CDR3 sequence is 13 residues long. The CDR3 DNA is TGTGCCAGCTCACCACCAACGTCGGAGACCCAGTACTTC. This translates into CASSPPTSETQYF.

This clonotype was seen only once. The chain joins TRBV2 to TRBJ1-1; a weak D match, TRBD1 (5 bases). The CDR3 is 15 amino acids. Germline-derived CDR1 and CDR2 are SNHLY and FYNNEI. Trimming left V 4 bases short and J 7 bases short, with 19 bases between. The CDR3, as DNA: TGTGCCAGCAGTGTATGGGGCAGGGAAGTGGTTGAAGCTTTCTTT. It encodes CASSVWGREVVEAFF.

This clonotype has a handful of counts. The V gene is TRBV24-1, the J gene TRBJ2-3; D is ambiguous. The ends were cut back, 0 bases at V and 2 bases at J, with 8 bases in the middle. CDR1 and CDR2 from the germline V gene are KGHDR and SFDVKD. This CDR3 has 15 residues. The CDR3 sequence: CATSDLQGPTDTQYF. Written as DNA, the CDR3 is TGTGCCACCAGTGATTTGCAAGGCCCCACAGATACGCAGTATTTT.

The CDR3 here is CASSSQSSTNEKLFF. The CDR3 DNA reads as TGTGCCAGCAGCTCGCAGTCGTCAACTAATGAAAAACTGTTTTTT. This chain joins TRBV9 and TRBJ1-4; D unresolved. The CDR3 is 15 residues long. Germline V gene lookup returns CDR1 SGDLS and CDR2 YYNGEE. V was trimmed by 4 bases and J by 0 bases, leaving 10 bases between them.

This clonotype appeared a few times. The chain has TRBV29-1 and TRBJ1-4; D possibly corresponds to TRBD1 (5 bases). V was cut by 7 bases and J by 4 bases, with 19 bases left in between. Germline values: CDR1 SQVTM, CDR2 ANQGSEA. CDR3 length: 15 amino acids. The CDR3 spells CSALRTPLLNEKLFF. The CDR3 DNA reads TGCAGCGCCTTGAGGACACCTTTACTTAATGAAAAACTGTTTTTT.

This clonotype was seen more than once but under ten times. The chain has TRBV7-3 and TRBJ2-1, with D perhaps being TRBD1 or TRBD2 (6 bases each). Trimming removed 5 bases from V and 2 bases from J, with 19 bases in between. This CDR3 has 17 residues. Germline V lookup: CDR1 SGHTA, CDR2 FQGTGA. Here the CDR3 DNA reads TGTGCCAGCAGCCCCTTTGGGGGGACATTCGCCTACAATGAGCAGTTCTTC. Its protein is CASSPFGGTFAYNEQFF.

There are a few counts of this clonotype. This sequence joins TRBV9 and TRBJ2-1; no firm D call. This CDR3 is built from 12 residues. The germline V gene has CDR1 SGDLS and CDR2 YYNGEE. The V gene lost 0 bases and the J gene lost 8 bases, with 6 bases spanning the gap. The CDR3: CASSVGSDEQFF. Written as DNA, the CDR3 is TGTGCCAGCAGCGTAGGAAGTGATGAGCAGTTCTTC.

The chain employs TRBV20-1 and TRBJ2-5, with 15 bases matching TRBD2. The CDR3 sequence is 18 residues long. The trim removed 5 bases at V and 2 bases at J, leaving 12 bases unmatched. Germline values: CDR1 DFQATT, CDR2 SNEGSKA (reference sequence). The CDR3, as DNA: TGCAGTGCTGGATTTCCGGGACTAGCGGGGGGATTACAAGAGACCCAGTACTTC. As protein: CSAGFPGLAGGLQETQYF.

The V gene is TRBV27, the J gene TRBJ2-1; D is tentatively TRBD1 or TRBD2 (5 bases each). Germline V gives CDR1 MNHEY, CDR2 SMNVEV (reference sequence). The CDR3 covers 14 residues. The germline V and J ends were trimmed by 4 bases and 7 bases, with 14 bases remaining between them. The CDR3 nucleotides are TGTGCCAGCAGTTGGTGGGGGAGCGGAAATGAGCAGTTCTTC. Encoded protein: CASSWWGSGNEQFF.

The V gene is TRBV5-1, the J gene TRBJ2-5, with 15 bases that match TRBD2. Germline loops: CDR1 SGHRS, CDR2 YFSETQ. V was pared by 4 bases and J by 7 bases, with 5 bases of the junction left unmatched. The CDR3 length is 15 residues. Here the CDR3 reads CASSIGTSGGRTQYF. The CDR3 bases are TGCGCCAGCAGCATCGGGACTAGCGGGGGGCGGACCCAGTACTTC.

The sample holds a few counts of this clonotype. At one end, the junction sequence differs from germline, possibly due to a read error. V is TRBV5-1 and J is TRBJ1-2, with 10 bases lining up with TRBD1. The V gene's germline CDR1 is SGHRS and CDR2 YFSETQ. CDR3 length: 13 residues. The CDR3 DNA sequence: TGCGCCAGCAGCTCGGGGGGGACAGGGGAAACAGCCTTC. Translated: CASSSGGTGETAF.

This clonotype has only a few counts. The rearrangement links TRBV25-1 to TRBJ2-7; D may be TRBD2 (5 bases). This CDR3 is 15 amino acids long. Per the germline V gene, CDR1 is MGHDK and CDR2 is SYGVNS. Between the trimmed V and J ends, which lost 3 bases and 5 bases, there was a span of 17 bases. In DNA form, the CDR3 reads TGTGCCAGCAGTGATTCCGCCCGGGGTGTGGACGAGCAGTACTTC. It is translated as CASSDSARGVDEQYF.

This clonotype has just a few counts. For the CDR3, the DNA is TGTGCCAGCAGCCCCGGACAGGAGCTTCAATACAATGAGCAGTTCTTC. Translating gives CASSPGQELQYNEQFF. The chain has TRBV9 and TRBJ2-1; TRBD1 matches 7 bases. Germline V gene lookup returns CDR1 SGDLS and CDR2 YYNGEE. CDR3 size: 16 residues. V lost 4 bases and J lost 4; bases outside the gene matches: 11.

The chain links TRBV5-1 to TRBJ2-5; perhaps D is TRBD1 or TRBD2 (5 bases each). With 3 bases removed from V and 11 bases from J, the gap between germline ends came to 20 bases. Germline assignment: CDR1 SGHRS and CDR2 YFSETQ. The CDR3 has 14 residues. Here the CDR3 reads CASSSTDSYWEQYF. CDR3 nucleotides: TGCGCCAGCAGCTCAACCGACAGCTACTGGGAGCAGTACTTC.

The genes are TRBV10-3 and TRBJ1-4; a possible D gene is TRBD1 (5 bases). V lost 0 bases and J 7 bases, leaving 9 bases between the germline ends. This CDR3 has 14 residues. Germline CDR1 is ENHRY and CDR2 is SYGVKD. The CDR3 nucleotides are TGTGCCATCAGTGAGTCAGGAGACAGTGAAAAACTGTTTTTT. It is translated as CAISESGDSEKLFF.

About this clonotype: It may be a read error: a sequence one base away is much more abundant. The chain has TRBV10-3 and TRBJ2-7, with D maybe TRBD1 (5 bases). The CDR3 loop spans 14 amino acids. The germline CDR1 and CDR2 sequences are ENHRY and SYGVKD. CDR3 nucleotide sequence: TGTGCCATCAGTGAGACGACAGTCTCCTACAAGCAGTACTTC. Amino acids: CAISETTVSYKQYF.

This sequence joins TRBV27 and TRBJ2-1; unclear D gene. This CDR3 has 16 amino acids. The germline gives CDR1 MNHEY, CDR2 SMNVEV (reference sequence). V was cut by 3 bases and J by 0 bases, with 12 bases left in between. The CDR3 sequence: CASSFKGWGSYNEQFF. CDR3 in DNA: TGTGCCAGCAGTTTTAAGGGCTGGGGCTCCTACAATGAGCAGTTCTTC.

The chain is built from TRBV7-3 and TRBJ2-1; 10 positions agree with TRBD1. The V and J ends lost 3 bases and 9 bases, in that order; junction bases with no gene match: 11. This CDR3 has 16 amino acids. Germline V gives CDR1 SGHTA, CDR2 FQGTGA. The CDR3 region is CASSLRGDRGRGEQFF. CDR3 DNA: TGTGCCAGCAGCTTGAGGGGCGACAGGGGGCGCGGTGAGCAGTTCTTC.

The V and J genes are TRBV1 and TRBJ1-2; the listed D gene, TRBD1, was not tested against the DNA. TRBV1 is annotated as a pseudogene. This CDR3 has 13 amino acids. The CDR3 sequence: CTSSPDRENGYTF. The CDR3 nucleotides are TGCACCAGCAGCCCGGACAGGGAAAACGGCTACACCTTC.